This T cell receptor beta chain was found in a study of naive and memory T cell subsets. Whole-study results and caveats: Diversity fell and Gini index rose from naive through CM, EM, EMRA. In naive cells, over 95% of TCR sequences were seen only once.

Trimming removed 3 bases from V and 4 bases from J; junction bases left unmatched: 4. CDR3 length: 15 residues. Germline-derived CDR1 and CDR2 are SGHTA and FQGNSA. Turning to this clonotype: Its cognate antigen is unknown.

From the second PCR step, alpha and beta chains were amplified apart. Sequential positive selection took CD4 T cells first, then CD8 T cells. Two oligonucleotides, mixed equimolar, formed the beta constant-region primer covering TRBC1 and TRBC2. The ligated cDNA underwent four PCR rounds using SP2 and nested alpha and beta constant-region primers. TCRdb analysed the UMI-ligation and nested PCR reads with MiXCR anew, one entry per CDR3 protein. The sample contains 95,000 to 150,000 distinct CDR3 sequences, about 36% of which appear only once. This receptor was taken from a human donor in good health. Source material: central memory CD4+ T cells from blood. This rearrangement joins TRBV7-2 to TRBJ2-3; 10 bases are shared with TRBD2. Here the CDR3 reads CASSFPSGSADTQYF. CDR3 coding DNA: TGTGCCAGCAGCTTTCCTAGCGGGAGCGCAGATACGCAGTATTTT. Drawing the rest from reference TRBV7-2 and TRBJ2-3, the complete variable domain is GAGVSQSPSNKVTEKGKDVELRCDPISGHTALYWYRQSLGQGLEFLIYFQGNSAPDKSGLPSDRFSAERTGGSVSTLTIQRTQQEDSAVYLCASSFPSGSADTQYFGPGTRLTVL.